This T cell receptor beta chain was sequenced during a study of T cell responses to AZD1222 COVID-19 vaccine (dated by TCRdb to the early 2020s). With regard to the full study: Because spike-specific TCR depth and breadth did not differ between the two schedules, AZD1222 recipients who got a second dose at roughly 4 weeks were pooled with those who got a second dose at roughly 12 weeks. Trial participants were enrolled into age subgroups of 18-55, 56-69 and 70-plus years, which contained about 150, 27 and 61 TCR-sequenced participants, respectively. TCR sequencing was performed for 230 to 250 trial participants, of whom 200 to 210 were given two doses of AZD1222 and 26 were given two doses of MenACWY control vaccine. Paper-wide results and their limitations: Conclusions about previously exposed vaccinees are limited because only six or seven AZD1222 recipients were SARS-CoV-2 seropositive at baseline. In the small 56-69-year group, the increase in depth fell short of significance, most likely because of low power. A significant rise in spike-specific TCR breadth and depth was observed after two AZD1222 doses relative to day 0 and relative to MenACWY recipients. No day 14 peak-response samples were available, so repertoires were characterized only after the peak T cell response. The whole spike protein was spanned by vaccine-associated CD4 TCRs, and dominant responses were seen in regions 160-218 and 743-854. Nearly half of unique spike-specific TCRs reportedly recognized epitopes outside regions mutated in the B.1.351 and B.1.1.7 variants. Participants were mostly white British and included more females than males, and it was suggested by the authors that clonal diversity may have been underestimated.

The CDR3 regions of human TCRbeta chains were subjected to immunosequencing. The study's processing was this. Repertoire TCRs were matched against a reference library of SARS-CoV-2-specific TCRs generated with the MIRA antigen-specificity platform. Breadth was defined as the fraction of unique TCRs that were SARS-CoV-2-associated, and depth was defined as the fraction of total T cells that were SARS-CoV-2-associated. Each spike-specific TCR was assigned to its reactive spike region and to a CD4 or CD8 class using the MIRA data. Log10-transformed breadth and depth values were compared by one-way ANOVA with Sidak's multiple comparisons tests. Held by TCRdb, this immuneACCESS table contains in-frame sequences only and omits some clones. Under half of the omission traces to an unresolved V gene where checked; the cause of the rest is unknown. The DNA gave D and trimming, while V, J and clone size come from that table. The sample table records around 130,000 clones; roughly 93% of these occur just once. More than 4.5% of the sample goes to the ten largest clones.

Worth noting for this clone: This clone's antigen is unknown. Base qualities are missing; no much larger clone stands one base away.

The intended sense of this specimen's time point label: baseline before first vaccination. Vaccinee samples came from UK trials COV001 and COV002, including a single-blind randomized controlled phase 2/3 trial of AZD1222 (ChAdOx1 nCoV-19) in healthy adults. For TCRbeta chain sequencing, PBMC samples from trial participants were taken at day 0 and at day 28 after the second dose. The source of this sequence is an adult in good health. Sequenced here: peripheral blood, sampled on day 0 of AZD1222 vaccination.

CDR3 protein: CSVEDQTSSYEQYF. The bases are TGCAGCGTTGAAGACCAGACTAGCTCCTACGAGCAGTACTTC. The sequence joins TRBV29-1 to TRBJ2-7; matching of 6 bases hints at TRBD2 as the D gene. CDR1 and CDR2 are drawn from the germline V gene: SQVTM, ANQGSEA. V gives up 0 bases and J gives up 0 bases, and the segment between their germline ends measures 9 bases. The cysteine opens and the phenylalanine closes a CDR3 of 14 amino acids. The only DNA kept is the CDR3, 42 bases in frame from the first base.